These 25 T cell receptor beta chains originate from one sample sequenced in a study of radiotherapy plus CTLA-4 blockade in lung cancer. The repertoire was sequenced with immunoSEQ multiplex PCR; TCRdb's copy has only in-frame clones and lacks some. The repertoire holds about 120,000 clones, with about nine tenths as singletons. The sample consisted of peripheral blood, taken from a patient treated with radiotherapy plus ipilimumab. These receptor sequences come from a human donor with non-small cell lung cancer that progressed on radiotherapy plus ipilimumab.

V gene TRBV5-4 combines with J gene TRBJ2-5; either TRBD1 or TRBD2 may fit D (6 bases each). This CDR3 has 19 residues. V was trimmed by 2 bases and J by 5 bases, leaving 28 bases between them. Germline CDR1 reads SGHNT; CDR2 reads YYREEE (reference sequence). CDR3 coding DNA: TGTGCCAGCAGCTTCGCGGCCAGGGGTGGGGCGGGACGAGGGGAGACCCAGTACTTC. Protein sequence: CASSFAARGGAGRGETQYF.

This chain connects TRBV19 to TRBJ2-7, with a possible D match to TRBD1 (6 bases). V shed 4 bases and J shed 2 bases, with 15 bases lying between them. Germline values: CDR1 LNHDA, CDR2 SQIVND (reference sequence). The length of the CDR3 is 15 residues. The CDR3 protein is CASSTGQSPPYEQYF. The CDR3 region has the DNA TGTGCCAGTAGTACCGGACAGTCCCCGCCCTACGAGCAGTACTTC.

The chain is built from TRBV5-1 and TRBJ1-1, with D uncertain. Trimming stripped 1 base from V and 1 base from J, with 5 bases between. The CDR3 runs 13 residues. CDR1 and CDR2 (germline): SGHRS, YFSETQ. CDR3 residues: CASSLMGNTEAFF. The CDR3 DNA sequence: TGCGCCAGCAGCTTGATGGGGAACACTGAAGCTTTCTTT.

CDR3 coding DNA: TGTGCCTGGAGTACCGGGGTGAATCAGCCCCAGCATTTT. Translating gives CAWSTGVNQPQHF. The chain recombines TRBV30 with TRBJ1-5; D ambiguous. The V end was cut by 2 bases, the J end by 4 bases, with 9 bases between. This CDR3 contains 13 residues. The germline V gene encodes CDR1 GTSNPN and CDR2 SVGIG (reference sequence).

The chain combines TRBV4-1 with TRBJ1-4; TRBD1 aligns across 8 bases. Per germline, CDR1 MGHRA and CDR2 YSYEKL. This CDR3 is 15 amino acids long. The V gene end was trimmed by 1 base and the J gene end by 3 bases; junction bases not matched to a gene: 1. The CDR3 here is CASSQGQGSNEKLFF. CDR3 nucleotides: TGCGCCAGCAGCCAAGGACAGGGGTCTAATGAAAAACTGTTTTTT.

This clone has only a few counts. The J gene is TRBJ2-1, the V gene TRBV10-3, with TRBD2 matching over 9 bases. Germline V gene sequence: CDR1 ENHRY, CDR2 SYGVKD. This CDR3 spans 11 amino acids. The CDR3 region is CAAGGSNEQFF. CDR3 DNA sequence: TGTGCTGCGGGAGGGAGCAATGAGCAGTTCTTC.

The chain couples TRBV2 to TRBJ2-3; D not certain. The CDR3 spans 14 residues. Germline lookup yields CDR1 SNHLY and CDR2 FYNNEI. V gave up 7 bases and J gave up 2 bases, with 13 bases separating them. The CDR3 DNA reads TGTGCCAGCATTTTCAGGCCGAACACAGATACGCAGTATTTT. Translating it yields CASIFRPNTDTQYF.

The chain uses TRBV7-6 and TRBJ2-5; D is ambiguous. With 5 bases removed from V and 1 base from J, the gap between germline ends came to 14 bases. The CDR3 extends over 15 amino acids. Germline V gives CDR1 SGHVS, CDR2 FNYEAQ. The CDR3: CASSPTPALQETQYF. The CDR3 DNA reads as TGTGCCAGCAGCCCCACCCCGGCCCTCCAAGAGACCCAGTACTTC. The full variable domain, its missing parts supplied by reference TRBV7-6 and TRBJ2-5, is GAGVSQSPRYKVTKRGQDVALRCDPISGHVSLYWYRQALGQGPEFLTYFNYEAQQDKSGLPNDRFSAERPEGSISTLTIQRTEQRDSAMYRCASSPTPALQETQYFGPGTRLLVL.

This clone was recorded only once. The chain carries TRBV19 and TRBJ2-7; 12 bases are a match to TRBD1. Germline-derived CDR1 and CDR2 are LNHDA and SQIVND (reference sequence). The junction had 5 bases not matched to a gene; V was cut back by 3 bases and J by 5 bases. CDR3 size: 15 residues. CDR3 nucleotide sequence: TGTGCCAGTAGTATCACCGGGACAGGGGGCAACGAGCAGTACTTC. It yields the protein CASSITGTGGNEQYF.

This chain connects TRBV5-4 to TRBJ2-7; a weak D match, TRBD2 (6 bases). Germline CDR1 is SGHNT and CDR2 is YYREEE (reference sequence). The CDR3 runs to 14 residues. V lost 4 bases and J 2 bases, leaving 13 bases between the germline ends. For the CDR3, the DNA is TGTGCCAGCAGCGATTCGGGGGTGACCTACGAGCAGTACTTC. Translation: CASSDSGVTYEQYF.

This chain uses TRBV6-6 with TRBJ1-2; D is ambiguous. This CDR3 spans 14 amino acids. The V end lost 0 bases, the J end lost 2 bases, and 7 bases lay between the germline ends. Germline V gene sequence: CDR1 MNHNY, CDR2 SVGAGI (reference sequence). The DNA for the CDR3 is TGTGCCAGCAGTTACTCTGGCGGAAACTATGGCTACACCTTC. Its translation is CASSYSGGNYGYTF.

The chain recombines TRBV7-8 with TRBJ2-1, with no clear D. Looked up from germline, CDR1 is SGHVS and CDR2 is FQNEAQ. V shed 0 bases and J shed 8 bases, with 11 bases lying between them. The CDR3 runs 14 residues. The CDR3 spells CASSLAGLDDEQFF. CDR3 DNA sequence: TGTGCCAGCAGCTTAGCGGGCCTAGACGATGAGCAGTTCTTC.

The V and J genes are TRBV6-1 and TRBJ1-5; no definite D call. CDR3 length: 13 amino acids. Germline V gene lookup returns CDR1 MNHNS and CDR2 SASEGT. The ends were cut back, 6 bases at V and 7 bases at J, with 13 bases in the middle. This CDR3 is CASRPNTQQPQHF. CDR3 DNA sequence: TGTGCCAGCAGGCCAAATACTCAGCAGCCCCAGCATTTT.

The rearrangement links TRBV15 to TRBJ2-3; no clear D gene. The CDR3 is 13 amino acids. The ends were cut back, 3 bases at V and 4 bases at J, with 8 bases in the middle. CDR1 is LNHNV, CDR2 YYDKDF, per germline (reference sequence). This CDR3 is CATSRFTADTQYF. Written as DNA, the CDR3 is TGTGCCACCAGCAGGTTCACCGCAGATACGCAGTATTTT.

The chain links TRBV6-6 to TRBJ2-1; TRBD1 agrees at 11 bases. The CDR3 has 15 residues. CDR1 is MNHNY, CDR2 SVGAGI, per germline (reference sequence). Trimming cost V 6 bases and J 7 bases; bases outside gene matches: 8. CDR3 amino acids: CASSLRDRGINEQFF. CDR3 nucleotides: TGTGCCAGCAGCCTCCGGGACAGGGGGATTAATGAGCAGTTCTTC.

The CDR3 DNA follows: TGTGCCAGCAGTCAACCGGGACTAGTGAGTGAGACCCAGTACTTC. It yields the protein CASSQPGLVSETQYF. The chain carries TRBV7-2 and TRBJ2-5, with 8 bases matching TRBD2. Germline values: CDR1 SGHTA, CDR2 FQGNSA. This CDR3 contains 15 residues. V dropped 6 bases and J dropped 5; count of bases not matched to a gene: 11.

This chain connects TRBV4-2 to TRBJ1-3; D call uncertain. CDR1 is LGHNA, CDR2 YNFKEQ, per germline. The germline V and J ends were trimmed by 1 base and 5 bases, with 12 bases remaining between them. This CDR3 has 15 amino acids. The CDR3 region is CASSQVTSIRNTIYF. CDR3 nucleotides: TGTGCCAGCAGCCAAGTCACCAGTATTAGAAACACCATATATTTT.

The J gene is TRBJ2-1, the V gene TRBV13; D is unresolved. Germline CDR1 is PRHDT and CDR2 is FYEKMQ (reference sequence). V lost 5 bases, J lost 7 bases, and 12 bases lay in between. The CDR3 has 13 amino acids. The CDR3 spells CASSPQFENEQFF. The CDR3 coding sequence is TGTGCCAGCAGCCCCCAGTTTGAGAATGAGCAGTTCTTC. Full variable domain (missing parts from reference TRBV13 and TRBJ2-1): AAGVIQSPRHLIKEKRETATLKCYPIPRHDTVYWYQQGPGQDPQFLISFYEKMQSDKGSIPDRFSAQQFSDYHSELNMSSLELGDSALYFCASSPQFENEQFFGPGTRLTVL.

The rearrangement joins TRBV2 to TRBJ1-1; TRBD1 is a possible D gene (6 bases). Between the trimmed V and J ends, which lost 7 bases and 6 bases, there was a span of 15 bases. Germline V gene sequence: CDR1 SNHLY, CDR2 FYNNEI. This CDR3 spans 13 amino acids. CDR3: CASNRAPYAEAFF. CDR3 sequence (DNA): TGTGCCAGCAACAGGGCTCCCTACGCTGAAGCTTTCTTT.

This clone was recorded once. The chain links TRBV5-1 to TRBJ2-1; D possibly uses TRBD1 or TRBD2 (5 bases each). V was trimmed by 6 bases and J by 4 bases, leaving 14 bases between them. Germline lookup yields CDR1 SGHRS and CDR2 YFSETQ. The length of the CDR3 is 14 residues. The CDR3 protein is CASKLDGAYNEQFF. The CDR3 DNA sequence: TGCGCCAGCAAACTCGACGGGGCTTACAATGAGCAGTTCTTC. Together with reference TRBV5-1 and TRBJ2-1, the CDR3 gives the full variable domain: KAGVTQTPRYLIKTRGQQVTLSCSPISGHRSVSWYQQTPGQGLQFLFEYFSETQRNKGNFPGRFSGRQFSNSRSEMNVSTLELGDSALYLCASKLDGAYNEQFFGPGTRLTVL.

The chain uses TRBV18 and TRBJ1-2; D call uncertain. The CDR3 loop spans 13 amino acids. Germline V gene data show CDR1 as KGHSH and CDR2 as LQKENI. Trimming took off 2 bases at V and 3 bases at J, with 7 bases between the two ends. CDR3 protein: CASSPKEDYGYTF. The DNA of the CDR3 is TGTGCCAGCTCACCAAAGGAGGACTATGGCTACACCTTC.

The V call is TRBV13, the J call TRBJ1-1, with 9 bases that match TRBD1. Germline V gene lookup returns CDR1 PRHDT and CDR2 FYEKMQ (reference sequence). J was trimmed by 6 bases and V by 5 bases; bases with no gene match: 10. The CDR3 covers 15 residues. As DNA, the CDR3 is TGTGCCAGCAGCCAACAGGGGGCATTGCAGGCTGAAGCTTTCTTT. The encoded protein is CASSQQGALQAEAFF. Complete variable domain (other parts from reference TRBV13 and TRBJ1-1): AAGVIQSPRHLIKEKRETATLKCYPIPRHDTVYWYQQGPGQDPQFLISFYEKMQSDKGSIPDRFSAQQFSDYHSELNMSSLELGDSALYFCASSQQGALQAEAFFGQGTRLTVV.

V gene TRBV6-5 combines with J gene TRBJ2-7; D may be TRBD1 (5 bases). The CDR3 totals 15 residues. Trimming shortened V by 2 bases and J by 2 bases, and 13 bases separated the two germline ends. Per germline, CDR1 MNHEY and CDR2 SVGAGI. CDR3 DNA: TGTGCCAGCAGTTACGGTCTAGGGGCGACCTACGAGCAGTACTTC. Protein: CASSYGLGATYEQYF.

CDR3 sequence reads: CASSIDQEDNEQFF. In DNA, the CDR3 is TGTGCCAGTAGTATAGATCAGGAGGACAATGAGCAGTTCTTC. The chain links TRBV19 to TRBJ2-1; tentatively, D is TRBD2 (5 bases). Germline V lookup: CDR1 LNHDA, CDR2 SQIVND (reference sequence). The CDR3 is 14 amino acids. Trimming took 0 bases from V and 5 from J, leaving 8 bases between them.

This chain connects TRBV18 to TRBJ2-2; D remains ambiguous. Trimming removed 0 bases at V and 3 bases at J, with 11 bases between. CDR3 length equals 16 residues. CDR1 and CDR2 from the germline V gene are KGHSH and LQKENI. The CDR3 DNA reads as TGTGCCAGCTCACCACCGGGTCTTGGGCACACCGGGGAGCTGTTTTTT. It codes for CASSPPGLGHTGELFF.